This TCR beta chain was recovered during a study of OX40 agonist ivuxolimab in advanced cancers. Assay used: immunoSEQ multiplex PCR; TCRdb lists only in-frame clones, some missing. Found here are roughly 45,000 clones, 88% of them singletons; the top ten hold 3.4%. V shed 7 bases and J shed 0 bases, with 14 bases lying between them. Germline lookup yields CDR1 SQVTM and CDR2 ANQGSEA. This CDR3 comprises 14 residues. Overall study results and limits: Normalized expansion of T-cell clones was also low for some nonresponders. At doses 0.1 to 3.0 mg/kg, CD4+ and CD8+ clones expanded.

A remark on this clone: Antigen specificity is unknown.

This rearrangement joins TRBV29-1 to TRBJ2-3, with D perhaps matching TRBD2 (5 bases). The sequence came from an adult with an advanced solid tumor such as melanoma, head and neck, liver or kidney cancer. The sample consisted of CD4+ or CD8+ T cells sorted from blood, taken in a trial of the OX40 agonist ivuxolimab. The CDR3 region has the DNA TGCAGCGCCCTAGAGGGCGCCAGCACAGATACGCAGTATTTT. Encoded protein: CSALEGASTDTQYF.